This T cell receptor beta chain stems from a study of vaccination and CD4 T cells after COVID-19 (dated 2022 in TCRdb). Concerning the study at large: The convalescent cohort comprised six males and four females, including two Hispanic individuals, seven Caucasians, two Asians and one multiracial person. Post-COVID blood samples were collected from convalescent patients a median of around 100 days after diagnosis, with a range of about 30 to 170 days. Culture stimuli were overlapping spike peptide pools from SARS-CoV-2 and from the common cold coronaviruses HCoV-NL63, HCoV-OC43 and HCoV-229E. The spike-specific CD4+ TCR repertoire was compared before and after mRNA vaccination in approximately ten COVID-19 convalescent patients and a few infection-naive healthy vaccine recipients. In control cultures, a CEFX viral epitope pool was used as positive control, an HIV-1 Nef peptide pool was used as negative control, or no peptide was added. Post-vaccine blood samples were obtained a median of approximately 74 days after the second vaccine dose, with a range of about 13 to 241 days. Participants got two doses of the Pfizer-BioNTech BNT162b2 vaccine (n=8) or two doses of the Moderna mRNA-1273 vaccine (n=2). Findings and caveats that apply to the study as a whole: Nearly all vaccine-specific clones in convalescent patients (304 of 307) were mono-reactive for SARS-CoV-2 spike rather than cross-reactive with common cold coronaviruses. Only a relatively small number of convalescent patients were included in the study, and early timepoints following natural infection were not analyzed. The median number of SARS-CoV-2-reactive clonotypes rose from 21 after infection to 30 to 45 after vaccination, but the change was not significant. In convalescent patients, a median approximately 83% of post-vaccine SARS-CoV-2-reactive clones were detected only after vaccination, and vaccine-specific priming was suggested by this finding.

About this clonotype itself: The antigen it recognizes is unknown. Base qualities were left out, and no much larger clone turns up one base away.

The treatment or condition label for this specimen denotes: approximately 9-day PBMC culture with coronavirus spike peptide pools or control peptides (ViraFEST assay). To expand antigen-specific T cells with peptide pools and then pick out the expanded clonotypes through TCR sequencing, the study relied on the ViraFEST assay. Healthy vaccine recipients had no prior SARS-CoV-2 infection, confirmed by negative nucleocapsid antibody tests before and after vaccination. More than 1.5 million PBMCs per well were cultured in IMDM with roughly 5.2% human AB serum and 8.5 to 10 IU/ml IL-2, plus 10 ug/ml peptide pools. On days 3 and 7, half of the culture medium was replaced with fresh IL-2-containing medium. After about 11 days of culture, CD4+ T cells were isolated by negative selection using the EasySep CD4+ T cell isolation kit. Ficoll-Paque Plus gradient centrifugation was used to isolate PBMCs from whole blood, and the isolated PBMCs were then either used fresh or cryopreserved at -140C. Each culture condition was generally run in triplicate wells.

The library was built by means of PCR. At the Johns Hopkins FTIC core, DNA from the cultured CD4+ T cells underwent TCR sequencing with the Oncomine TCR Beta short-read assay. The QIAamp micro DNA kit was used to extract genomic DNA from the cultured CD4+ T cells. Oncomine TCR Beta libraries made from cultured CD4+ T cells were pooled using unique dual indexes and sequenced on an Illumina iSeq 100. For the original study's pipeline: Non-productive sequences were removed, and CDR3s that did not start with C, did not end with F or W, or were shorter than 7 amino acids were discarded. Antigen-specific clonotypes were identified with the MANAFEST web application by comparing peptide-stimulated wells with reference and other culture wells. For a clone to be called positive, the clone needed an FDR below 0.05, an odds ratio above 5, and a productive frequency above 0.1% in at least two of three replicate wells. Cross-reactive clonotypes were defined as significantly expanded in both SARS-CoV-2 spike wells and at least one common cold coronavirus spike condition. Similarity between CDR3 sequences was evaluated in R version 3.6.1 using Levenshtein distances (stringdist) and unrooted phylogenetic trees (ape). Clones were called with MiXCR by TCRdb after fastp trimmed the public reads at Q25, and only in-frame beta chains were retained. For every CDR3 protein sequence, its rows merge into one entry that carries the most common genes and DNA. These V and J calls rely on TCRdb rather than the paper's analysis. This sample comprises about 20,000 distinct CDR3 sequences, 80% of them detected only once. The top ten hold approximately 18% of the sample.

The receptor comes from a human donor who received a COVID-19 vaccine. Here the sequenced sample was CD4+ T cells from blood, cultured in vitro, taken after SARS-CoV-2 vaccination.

The nucleotide sequence is given as TGTGCCAGCAGTGAACTCCGGACAGGGGGCAATTCACCCCTCCACTTT. The encoded protein is CASSELRTGGNSPLHF. The chain was built from TRBV2 and TRBJ1-6; 11 bases in the middle match TRBD1. Including the terminal cysteine and phenylalanine, the CDR3 comprises 16 residues. CDR3 DNA is the only sequence kept; it has 48 bases, read in frame from the first base. V is pruned by 2 bases and J by 7 bases, leaving 4 bases of the junction without a gene match. CDR1 and CDR2 are read off the germline V gene as SNHLY and FYNNEI.